Listed below are T cell receptor beta chains from one sample, sequenced in a study of blood T cells in healthy people across ages. TCRdb re-analysed the 5' RACE reads in MiXCR, keeping a single row per CDR3 protein. The table shows around 500,000 distinct CDR3 sequences, with about a quarter occurring only once. In addition, the sample was reused for a study of T cells of mothers and their children.

Sequencing was carried out using blood. These receptors were taken from a boy aged 2 to 10 in good health. The CDR3 runs from the conserved cysteine through the conserved F or W. The D gene is left open where the match is weak. Clone size is not always given. Where it is, it says once, few, many or a class for expanded clones.

d_gene	abundance	v_gene	j_gene	CDR3nt	CDR3aa
TRBD2	few	TRBV12-3/TRBV12-4	TRBJ2-5	TGTGCCAGCAGCCCCGGGAGGAAGTGGTGGTGGGAGACCCAGTACTTC	CASSPGRKWWWETQYF
NA	NA	TRBV12-3/TRBV12-4	TRBJ2-3	TGTGCCAGCAGTTGGAGCGGCACAGATACGCAGTATTTT	CASSWSGTDTQYF
NA	NA	TRBV29-1	TRBJ2-2	TGCAGCGTTGTTCCCCAAACCGGGGAGCTGTTTTTT	CSVVPQTGELFF
NA	NA	TRBV20-1	TRBJ1-5	TGCAGTGCTACAGCGGTCGAGGAAAGCAATCAGCCCCAGCATTTT	CSATAVEESNQPQHF
TRBD1	many	TRBV20-1	TRBJ1-5	TGCAGTGCAAAACTGACAGGGGGCGCGGGTCAGCCCCAGCATTTT	CSAKLTGGAGQPQHF
TRBD2	few	TRBV10-3	TRBJ2-7	TGTGCCATCAGTGACACCCCCGGGACTAGTAAGAGCTACGAGCAGTACTTC	CAISDTPGTSKSYEQYF
TRBD1	NA	TRBV12-3/TRBV12-4	TRBJ1-1	TGTGCCAGCAGTCAACGGACAGGGAGGATAATTGAGGCTTTCTTT	CASSQRTGRIIEAFF
TRBD2	few	TRBV4-2	TRBJ2-1	TGTGCCAGCAGCCAAGAAGGGGTGGCTAGCGGGGCGGCCTACAATGAGCAGTTCTTC	CASSQEGVASGAAYNEQFF
TRBD2	NA	TRBV7-9	TRBJ2-5	TGCGCCAGCAGCTTACGGGAGGGCTGGGAGACCCAGTACTTC	CASSLREGWETQYF
NA	many	TRBV7-8	TRBJ1-4	TGTGCCAGCAGCGGGCCACGGGGATCAACTAATGAAAAACTGTTTTTT	CASSGPRGSTNEKLFF
NA	NA	TRBV12-3/TRBV12-4	TRBJ1-2	TGTGCCAGCAGTGCTTCGCGGGCAGTCAATAACTATGGCTACACCTTC	CASSASRAVNNYGYTF
NA	few	TRBV29-1	TRBJ1-2	TGCAGCGCTGTGGGAGGGGATGGCTACACCTTC	CSAVGGDGYTF
NA	few	TRBV21-1	TRBJ2-1	TGTGCCAGCAGCCCCGGGACAGGGGGCTACAATGAGCAGTTCTTC	CASSPGTGGYNEQFF